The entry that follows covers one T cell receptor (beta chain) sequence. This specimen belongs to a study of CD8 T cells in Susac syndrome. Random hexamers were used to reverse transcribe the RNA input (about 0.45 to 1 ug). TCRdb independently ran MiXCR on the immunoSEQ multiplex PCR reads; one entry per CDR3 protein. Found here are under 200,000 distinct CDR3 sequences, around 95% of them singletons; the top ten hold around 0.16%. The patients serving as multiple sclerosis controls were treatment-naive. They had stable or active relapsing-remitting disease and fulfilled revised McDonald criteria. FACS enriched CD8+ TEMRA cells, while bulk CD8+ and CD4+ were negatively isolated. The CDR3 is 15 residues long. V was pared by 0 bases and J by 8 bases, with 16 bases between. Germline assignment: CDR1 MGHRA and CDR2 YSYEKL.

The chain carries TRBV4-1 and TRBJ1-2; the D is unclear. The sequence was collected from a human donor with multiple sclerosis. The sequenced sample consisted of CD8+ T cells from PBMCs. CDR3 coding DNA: TGCGCCAGCAGCCAAGAGGGTATGGGTTTGGGGGGCTACACCTTC. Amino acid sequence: CASSQEGMGLGGYTF.